The 29 T cell receptor beta chains below were found in one sample sequenced in a study of blood T cells in healthy people across ages. Combining a sample-barcoded 5' primer with a J-beta primer mix, a second PCR ran for roughly 7 to 11 cycles. Using its own MiXCR run on the 5' RACE reads, TCRdb lists one record per CDR3 protein. The table lists hundreds of thousands of distinct CDR3 sequences, 20% to 25% of them singletons. Sequenced: blood. Every receptor here comes from a man in his 70s in good health.

The chain carries TRBV6-2 or TRBV6-3 and TRBJ1-4; 7 nucleotides line up with TRBD1. Per the germline V gene, CDR1 is MNHEY and CDR2 is SVGEGT. V was clipped by 6 bases and J by 3 bases; unmatched bases: 7. CDR3 length: 15 amino acids. CDR3 sequence: CASRHDRASNEKLFF. DNA for the CDR3: TGTGCCAGCAGACACGACAGGGCGTCTAATGAAAAACTGTTTTTT.

This clonotype was observed a handful of times. The rearrangement uses TRBV4-1 and TRBJ1-2; possible D gene TRBD1, 5 bases. CDR3 length: 14 amino acids. Germline V CDR1 and CDR2: MGHRA, YSYEKL. The ends were cut back, 3 bases at V and 5 bases at J, with 13 bases in the middle. Here the CDR3 reads CASSHTGTAYGYTF. The CDR3 region has the DNA TGCGCCAGCAGCCATACCGGGACGGCGTATGGCTACACCTTC.

There are many counts of this clonotype. The rearrangement joins TRBV20-1 to TRBJ1-1; perhaps TRBD1 as D (5 bases). The CDR3 is made up of 16 amino acids. Trimming stripped 3 bases from V and 1 base from J, with 18 bases between. The germline V gene has CDR1 DFQATT and CDR2 SNEGSKA (reference sequence). CDR3: CSASGMGGRRNTEAFF. The CDR3 bases are TGCAGTGCTAGTGGTATGGGGGGACGGAGGAACACTGAAGCTTTCTTT.

This clonotype was seen only a few times. The chain joins TRBV28 to TRBJ2-7; 7 bases fit TRBD1. CDR1 and CDR2 (germline): MDHEN, SYDVKM. The V and J ends lost 8 bases and 0 bases, in that order; junction bases with no gene match: 4. The CDR3 sequence is 13 residues long. The CDR3: CASHGTDSYEQYF. For the CDR3, the DNA is TGTGCCAGCCACGGGACAGACTCCTACGAGCAGTACTTC.

The V gene is TRBV20-1, the J gene TRBJ2-4; D is unresolved. V lost 0 bases and J lost 0, with 9 bases in between. The CDR3 consists of 15 residues. Per germline, CDR1 DFQATT and CDR2 SNEGSKA (reference sequence). CDR3 in DNA: TGCAGTGCTAGAGACCTCACAGTAGCCAAAAACATTCAGTACTTC. Translating gives CSARDLTVAKNIQYF.

There are many counts of this clonotype. The chain carries TRBV28 and TRBJ2-7, with D possibly called TRBD1 or TRBD2 (5 bases each). V gave up 7 bases and J gave up 6 bases, with 10 bases separating them. The length of the CDR3 is 11 residues. CDR1 is MDHEN, CDR2 SYDVKM, per germline. In nucleotides, the CDR3 is TGTGCCAGCATGGGGGTGCGCGAGCAGTACTTC. This encodes CASMGVREQYF.

This clonotype was counted between two and nine times. Being one base from a much bigger clone, this may be a read error. The chain combines TRBV4-1 with TRBJ2-5; perhaps TRBD2 as D (5 bases). This CDR3 spans 13 amino acids. V shed 2 bases and J shed 7 bases, with 11 bases lying between them. Germline V lookup: CDR1 MGHRA, CDR2 YSYEKL. For the CDR3, the DNA is TGCGCCAGCAGCCAATTACGGGGTGGGACCCAGTACTTC. It codes for CASSQLRGGTQYF.

In this sample, this clonotype turned up a few times. The genes are TRBV5-1 and TRBJ2-5, with D uncertain. Between the trimmed V and J ends, which lost 2 bases and 10 bases, there was a span of 12 bases. This CDR3 is 12 amino acids long. Germline V gives CDR1 SGHRS, CDR2 YFSETQ. CDR3 loop: CASSLNDPGQYF. Here the CDR3 DNA reads TGCGCCAGCAGCTTAAACGACCCGGGCCAGTACTTC.

This clonotype has more than one count but fewer than ten. The genes are TRBV4-3 and TRBJ2-1; 8 nucleotides align to TRBD1. Germline trimming cut 2 bases from V and 7 bases from J; bases unmatched to any gene: 1. The CDR3 has 13 residues. The germline gives CDR1 LGHNA, CDR2 YSLEER. The CDR3, as DNA: TGCGCCAGCAGCCAACAGGGGGCAAATGAGCAGTTCTTC. It yields the protein CASSQQGANEQFF.

The rearrangement links TRBV5-1 to TRBJ2-7; TRBD2 is a possible D gene (6 bases). The CDR3 consists of 15 residues. V was pared by 0 bases and J by 0 bases, with 10 bases between. The germline V gene encodes CDR1 SGHRS and CDR2 YFSETQ. CDR3 residues: CASSLAFGSSYEQYF. The CDR3 nucleotides are TGCGCCAGCAGCTTGGCATTCGGGAGCTCCTACGAGCAGTACTTC.

This clonotype was seen more than once but under ten times. The chain joins TRBV30 to TRBJ2-2; 7 bases are a match to TRBD2. The CDR3 has 16 amino acids. Germline values: CDR1 GTSNPN, CDR2 SVGIG (reference sequence). V was clipped by 5 bases and J by 3 bases; unmatched bases: 12. Here the CDR3 DNA reads TGTGCCTGGCGGAGCCCGGGGCTAGCGGACACCGGGGAGCTGTTTTTT. This sequence encodes CAWRSPGLADTGELFF. Variable domain in full (rest from reference TRBV30 and TRBJ2-2): SQTIHQWPATLVQPVGSPLSLECTVEGTSNPNLYWYRQAAGRGLQLLFYSVGIGQISSEVPQNLSASRPQDRQFILSSKKLLLSDSGFYLCAWRSPGLADTGELFFGEGSRLTVL.

The genes are TRBV29-1 and TRBJ2-1; TRBD1 agrees at 11 bases. The V gene's germline CDR1 is SQVTM and CDR2 ANQGSEA. The V segment lost 6 bases and the J segment 4 bases; nucleotides outside the gene matches: 5. The length of the CDR3 is 14 residues. CDR3 in amino acids: CSVTGTGGYNEQFF. The CDR3 DNA reads as TGCAGCGTCACCGGGACAGGGGGTTACAATGAGCAGTTCTTC.

The rearrangement links TRBV30 to TRBJ2-6; perhaps TRBD1 as D (6 bases). The CDR3 extends over 15 amino acids. Germline-derived CDR1 and CDR2 are GTSNPN and SVGIG (reference sequence). The germline V and J ends were trimmed by 7 bases and 0 bases, with 13 bases remaining between them. The CDR3 nucleotides read TGTGCCTACTCAGGGGCCAACTCTGGGGCCAACGTCCTGACTTTC. Its translation: CAYSGANSGANVLTF.

J is TRBJ2-3 and V is TRBV5-4; D possibly matches TRBD1 or TRBD2 (5 bases each). The CDR3 is 15 amino acids. The germline V gene encodes CDR1 SGHNT and CDR2 YYREEE (reference sequence). V was pared by 2 bases and J by 0 bases, with 10 bases between. The CDR3 bases are TGTGCCAGCAGCTTTGGGTGGGGGAGCACAGATACGCAGTATTTT. It specifies CASSFGWGSTDTQYF.

This clonotype was observed a single time. The chain uses TRBV20-1 and TRBJ2-7; D may match TRBD1 or TRBD2 (6 bases each). The germline V gene encodes CDR1 DFQATT and CDR2 SNEGSKA (reference sequence). This CDR3 region has 14 residues. V was shortened by 5 bases and J by 5 bases, with 19 bases between the two germline ends. In DNA, the CDR3 is TGCAGTGCTGTGTTCGGGAGTGGACAGAACGAGCAGTACTTC. This codes for CSAVFGSGQNEQYF.

This clonotype has just a few counts. The chain combines TRBV5-1 with TRBJ2-5; D unresolved. The CDR3 totals 15 residues. The germline gives CDR1 SGHRS, CDR2 YFSETQ. V was shortened by 0 bases and J by 4 bases, with 13 bases between the two germline ends. In nucleotides, the CDR3 is TGCGCCAGCAGCTTGGAGAGGCGGAGTATAGAGACCCAGTACTTC. Encoded protein: CASSLERRSIETQYF.

V usage is TRBV7-2 and J usage is TRBJ2-3, with D unresolved. The CDR3 is made up of 12 amino acids. The germline CDR1 and CDR2 sequences are SGHTA and FQGNSA. Trimming left V 5 bases short and J 5 bases short, with 8 bases between. CDR3 sequence: CASSQPIDTQYF. In DNA form, the CDR3 reads TGTGCCAGCAGCCAACCAATAGATACGCAGTATTTT.

This clonotype has a count of ten or more. V is TRBV5-1 and J is TRBJ2-3; D possibly corresponds to TRBD1 (5 bases). This CDR3 is built from 13 residues. Germline values: CDR1 SGHRS, CDR2 YFSETQ. The germline V and J ends were trimmed by 2 bases and 5 bases, with 9 bases remaining between them. The CDR3 coding sequence is TGCGCCAGCAGCTTTCGGCAGGGAGATACGCAGTATTTT. Translation: CASSFRQGDTQYF.

This clonotype showed up just a few times. This sequence joins TRBV7-8 and TRBJ1-2; no clear D. The length of the CDR3 is 12 residues. The germline V and J ends were trimmed by 1 base and 13 bases, with 13 bases remaining between them. The V gene's germline CDR1 is SGHVS and CDR2 FQNEAQ. CDR3 coding DNA: TGTGCCAGCAGCTTAGGATCTGCCTATCGCACCTTC. Amino acid sequence: CASSLGSAYRTF.

In this sample, this clonotype turned up a few times. The junction departs from the called germline gene at one end, perhaps through a read error. The V call is TRBV7-3, the J call TRBJ2-3; D is perhaps TRBD2 (6 bases). The CDR3 is made up of 13 amino acids. CDR1 and CDR2 from the germline V gene are SGHTA and FQGTGA. The CDR3 reads CASSAGSADAQYF. The CDR3 bases are TGTGCCAGCAGCGCCGGGAGTGCAGATGCGCAGTATTTT.

The chain joins TRBV9 to TRBJ2-5; a weak D match, TRBD2 (6 bases). The V end was cut by 3 bases, the J end by 2 bases, with 17 bases between. The CDR3 contains 16 residues. CDR1 and CDR2 (germline): SGDLS, YYNGEE. CDR3 amino acids: CASSASTLASQETQYF. DNA of the CDR3: TGTGCCAGCAGCGCGTCAACCCTAGCGTCACAAGAGACCCAGTACTTC.

This clonotype appeared a few times. The chain recombines TRBV24-1 with TRBJ2-3, with a tentative D call TRBD2 (6 bases). The CDR3 totals 14 residues. CDR1 and CDR2 (germline): KGHDR, SFDVKD. With 3 bases removed from V and 4 bases from J, the gap between germline ends came to 10 bases. This CDR3 reads CATSDGTDPDTQYF. The CDR3 nucleotides read TGTGCCACCAGTGATGGGACTGACCCAGATACGCAGTATTTT.

The genes are TRBV9 and TRBJ1-4; 9 bases fit TRBD1. Germline CDR1 SGDLS, CDR2 YYNGEE. The trim removed 4 bases at V and 6 bases at J, leaving 7 bases unmatched. The CDR3 is made up of 15 amino acids. The DNA for the CDR3 is TGTGCCAGCAGCCCGAAGACAGGGGGAGATGAAAAACTGTTTTTT. It encodes CASSPKTGGDEKLFF.

This chain connects TRBV12-3 or TRBV12-4 to TRBJ2-4, with D maybe TRBD2 (5 bases). V was cut by 5 bases and J by 0 bases, with 11 bases left in between. The CDR3 is 15 residues long. The CDR3 DNA sequence: TGTGCCAGCAGTATCCCCGGGGTAGCCAAAAACATTCAGTACTTC. It specifies CASSIPGVAKNIQYF.

Of note for this clonotype: This sequence may be a read error, since a much larger clone differs from it by one base. The chain links TRBV20-1 to TRBJ2-5; the D gene is possibly TRBD2 (5 bases). Judging by the DNA end, TRBJ2-1 fits better; the J call may be wrong. Germline-derived CDR1 and CDR2 are DFQATT and SNEGSKA (reference sequence). The CDR3 sequence is 16 residues long. This chain's CDR3 is CSARESGRGISNEQFF. Here the CDR3 DNA reads TGCAGTGCTAGAGAATCTGGACGGGGTATCTCCAATGAGCAGTTCTTC.

The rearrangement links TRBV4-1 to TRBJ2-5, with 9 bases identical to TRBD2. The DNA end favors TRBJ2-7, so the J call may be wrong. The CDR3 has 16 residues. Germline CDR1 is MGHRA and CDR2 is YSYEKL. In nucleotides, the CDR3 is TGCGCCAGCAGCCAATCATCAGCGGGAGGCACCTACGAGCAGTACTTC. It translates to CASSQSSAGGTYEQYF.

This clonotype is a singleton in its sample. The chain couples TRBV5-8 to TRBJ2-1, with 13 bases that match TRBD2. The ends lost 0 bases at V and 8 bases at J; junction bases unmatched: 14. Germline-derived CDR1 and CDR2 are SGHTS and YDEGEE. This CDR3 is 19 amino acids long. For the CDR3, the DNA is TGTGCCAGCAGCTTGGCCATCTCATGGGGGACTAGCGGGAACGATGAGCAGTTCTTC. The encoded protein is CASSLAISWGTSGNDEQFF.

This clonotype was found a few times. The rearrangement uses TRBV24-1 and TRBJ2-2; D gene ambiguous. The CDR3 loop spans 14 amino acids. Trimming pared 4 bases from V and 8 bases from J, leaving 13 bases between. Per germline, CDR1 KGHDR and CDR2 SFDVKD. The CDR3 loop reads CATSERRSPGELFF. The CDR3 DNA reads TGTGCCACCAGTGAAAGACGCTCACCAGGGGAGCTGTTTTTT.

The table lists this clonotype with many counts. The chain combines TRBV7-9 with TRBJ2-2, with TRBD2 identical over 11 bases. V shed 5 bases and J 5 bases; nucleotides not matched to a gene: 4. CDR1 and CDR2 (germline): SEHNR, FQNEAQ (reference sequence). CDR3 length: 15 amino acids. As DNA, the CDR3 is TGTGCCAGCAGCCCATCTAGCGGGGGGACCGGGGAGCTGTTTTTT. Translating gives CASSPSSGGTGELFF.